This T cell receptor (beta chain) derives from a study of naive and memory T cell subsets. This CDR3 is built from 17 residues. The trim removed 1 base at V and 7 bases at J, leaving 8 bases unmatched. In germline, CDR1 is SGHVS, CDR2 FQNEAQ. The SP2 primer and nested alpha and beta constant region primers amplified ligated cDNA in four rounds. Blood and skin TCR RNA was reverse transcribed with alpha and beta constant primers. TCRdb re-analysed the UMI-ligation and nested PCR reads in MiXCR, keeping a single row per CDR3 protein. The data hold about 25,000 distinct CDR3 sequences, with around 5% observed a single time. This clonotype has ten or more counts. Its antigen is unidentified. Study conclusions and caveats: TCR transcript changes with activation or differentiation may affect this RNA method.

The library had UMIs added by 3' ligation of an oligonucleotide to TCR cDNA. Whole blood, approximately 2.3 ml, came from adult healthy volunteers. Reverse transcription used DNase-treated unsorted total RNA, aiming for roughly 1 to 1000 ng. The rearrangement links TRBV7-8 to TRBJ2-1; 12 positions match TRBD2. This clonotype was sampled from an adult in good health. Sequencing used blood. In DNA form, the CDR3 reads TGTGCCAGCAGCTTAGGAGGACTAGCGGGATTTTGGAATGAGCAGTTCTTC. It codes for CASSLGGLAGFWNEQFF.